This passage covers 24 T cell receptor beta chains from one sample sequenced in a study of response to subunit inactivated influenza vaccine. TCRdb reprocessed the RT-PCR reads with MiXCR, giving one entry per CDR3 protein. This sample carries about 570,000 distinct CDR3 sequences, about 11% of them seen once, and the ten largest clones take 10% to 13%. Sequenced here: PBMCs from blood, sampled on the day of vaccination. These receptors originate from a man aged 45-60 years who received an inactivated influenza vaccine.

This clonotype appeared many times. The genes are TRBV12-3 or TRBV12-4 and TRBJ2-2; D tentatively fits TRBD1 or TRBD2 (6 bases each). The CDR3 runs 15 residues. Trimming took off 2 bases at V and 6 bases at J, with 13 bases between the two ends. In DNA form, the CDR3 reads TGTGCCAGCAGTTTAAAGCCGGGGGCGGCCGGGGAGCTGTTTTTT. Amino acids: CASSLKPGAAGELFF.

This clonotype has at least ten counts. The chain links TRBV12-3 or TRBV12-4 to TRBJ1-6, with no clear D. The V end was cut by 4 bases, the J end by 9 bases, with 7 bases between. There are 12 residues in the CDR3. The CDR3 sequence is CASSSSGSPLHF. CDR3 nucleotide sequence: TGTGCCAGCAGTTCCTCAGGTTCACCCCTCCACTTT.

This clonotype was found a few times. This chain links TRBV6-5 with TRBJ2-1, with 7 bases identical to TRBD2. V was clipped by 4 bases and J by 6 bases; unmatched bases: 9. The CDR3 extends over 15 amino acids. The germline V gene has CDR1 MNHEY and CDR2 SVGAGI. CDR3 coding DNA: TGTGCCAGCAGTTCCTCCGGGACTATTAGCAATGAGCAGTTCTTC. It yields the protein CASSSSGTISNEQFF.

In this sample, this clonotype turned up a few times. V and J are TRBV20-1 and TRBJ2-3, with 7 nucleotides matching TRBD2. Germline loops: CDR1 DFQATT, CDR2 SNEGSKA (reference sequence). This CDR3 is built from 15 residues. J was trimmed by 0 bases and V by 5 bases; bases with no gene match: 8. In DNA form, the CDR3 reads TGCAGTGCTGCCCTAGCGGATTTTAGCACAGATACGCAGTATTTT. Translation gives CSAALADFSTDTQYF.

The rearrangement uses TRBV3-1 and TRBJ1-4, with D possibly being TRBD1 (5 bases). Germline V gene data show CDR1 as LGHDT and CDR2 as YNNKEL (reference sequence). CDR3 length equals 16 residues. V lost 2 bases and J lost 2, with 12 bases in between. CDR3 nucleotide sequence: TGTGCCAGCAGCCAATCCCAGGGAGCCACTAATGAAAAACTGTTTTTT. Translating gives CASSQSQGATNEKLFF.

The chain uses TRBV12-3 or TRBV12-4 and TRBJ2-7, with 8 bases identical to TRBD2. The V segment lost 3 bases and the J segment 3 bases; nucleotides outside the gene matches: 13. The CDR3 consists of 17 residues. CDR3 nucleotide sequence: TGTGCCAGCAGTTTTGGCGGACGACTAGCGCTCTTCTACGAGCAGTACTTC. Translated: CASSFGGRLALFYEQYF.

At least ten counts were recorded for this clonotype. This CDR3 is CASSLRPGRYEQFF. The CDR3 DNA reads as TGTGCCAGCAGTTTACGACCCGGGAGGTATGAGCAGTTCTTC. This chain connects TRBV27 to TRBJ2-1, with 7 bases that match TRBD2. The CDR3 has 14 amino acids. Germline-derived CDR1 and CDR2 are MNHEY and SMNVEV (reference sequence). The trim removed 2 bases at V and 8 bases at J, leaving 6 bases unmatched.

The genes are TRBV15 and TRBJ2-3; a possible D gene is TRBD2 (7 bases). Germline V gives CDR1 LNHNV, CDR2 YYDKDF (reference sequence). V was pared by 0 bases and J by 0 bases, with 25 bases between. The length of the CDR3 is 21 residues. CDR3 in DNA: TGTGCCACCAGCAGAGATCTTCTGGCGGGGGCCGACTATTCTAGCACAGATACGCAGTATTTT. Residues: CATSRDLLAGADYSSTDTQYF.

This clonotype appeared many times. The chain has TRBV12-3 or TRBV12-4 and TRBJ2-7, with 7 bases fitting TRBD1. The ends lost 3 bases at V and 7 bases at J; junction bases unmatched: 9. CDR3 length equals 14 residues. The CDR3 loop is CASSFDRASREQYF. CDR3 nucleotides: TGTGCCAGCAGTTTTGACAGGGCTTCGCGGGAGCAGTACTTC.

This clonotype was observed a few times. The rearrangement links TRBV5-1 to TRBJ2-2; TRBD2 matches at 11 bases. The CDR3 sequence is 16 residues long. Germline lookup yields CDR1 SGHRS and CDR2 YFSETQ. The J segment lost 5 bases and the V segment lost 0 bases, leaving 3 bases of the junction unmatched. For the CDR3, the DNA is TGCGCCAGCAGCTTGGTAGCGGGGGGGCCTACCGGGGAGCTGTTTTTT. Protein sequence: CASSLVAGGPTGELFF. The whole variable domain, remainder taken from reference TRBV5-1 and TRBJ2-2, is KAGVTQTPRYLIKTRGQQVTLSCSPISGHRSVSWYQQTPGQGLQFLFEYFSETQRNKGNFPGRFSGRQFSNSRSEMNVSTLELGDSALYLCASSLVAGGPTGELFFGEGSRLTVL.

The table lists this clonotype with a few counts. V is TRBV7-2 and J is TRBJ2-3; 8 bases align to TRBD2. The germline V gene encodes CDR1 SGHTA and CDR2 FQGNSA. V lost 5 bases to trimming and J lost 5 bases; unmatched junction nucleotides: 9. The CDR3 extends over 15 amino acids. CDR3 amino acids: CASSGGGLGRDTQYF. In DNA, the CDR3 is TGTGCCAGCAGCGGAGGGGGACTAGGCAGAGATACGCAGTATTTT.

This clonotype was observed many times. The CDR3 is CSVLSQADTQYF. DNA of the CDR3: TGCAGCGTTCTTAGTCAGGCAGATACGCAGTATTTT. The J gene is TRBJ2-3, the V gene TRBV29-1, with D unresolved. This CDR3 has 12 residues. The germline V and J ends were trimmed by 5 bases and 4 bases, with 10 bases remaining between them. Germline V gene sequence: CDR1 SQVTM, CDR2 ANQGSEA.

The genes are TRBV25-1 and TRBJ2-2, with D hard to call. CDR1 MGHDK and CDR2 SYGVNS come from the germline V gene. This CDR3 is 14 amino acids long. The V end lost 1 base, the J end lost 0 bases, and 3 bases lay between the germline ends. The CDR3 sequence: CASSESANTGELFF. CDR3 coding DNA: TGTGCCAGCAGTGAATCAGCGAACACCGGGGAGCTGTTTTTT.

This clonotype showed up just a few times. This rearrangement joins TRBV27 to TRBJ2-3; 7 bases line up with TRBD2. The V segment lost 6 bases and the J segment 2 bases; nucleotides outside the gene matches: 11. The CDR3 has 16 amino acids. Germline V gene sequence: CDR1 MNHEY, CDR2 SMNVEV (reference sequence). CDR3 in amino acids: CASSNPLARFTDTQYF. The CDR3 DNA sequence: TGTGCCAGCAGCAACCCACTAGCGAGGTTCACAGATACGCAGTATTTT.

The chain is built from TRBV20-1 and TRBJ2-3; TRBD1 matches 10 bases. Germline CDR1 reads DFQATT; CDR2 reads SNEGSKA (reference sequence). Trimming removed 5 bases from V and 5 bases from J; junction bases left unmatched: 7. CDR3 length: 14 residues. The CDR3 DNA is TGCAGTGCTCGGGACAGGGGAGTGAGAGATACGCAGTATTTT. The encoded protein is CSARDRGVRDTQYF.

Concerning this clonotype: A much bigger clone sits one base away, suggesting this may be a read error. CDR3 region: CASTQGGSSYNEQFF. The CDR3 region has the DNA TGTGCCAGCACCCAAGGGGGGAGCTCCTACAATGAGCAGTTCTTC. The chain has TRBV7-9 and TRBJ2-1; D is tentatively TRBD1 or TRBD2 (6 bases each). The germline gives CDR1 SEHNR, CDR2 FQNEAQ (reference sequence). The CDR3 contains 15 residues. Trimming took off 7 bases at V and 0 bases at J, with 13 bases between the two ends.

Only a few counts were recorded for this clonotype. This chain joins TRBV29-1 and TRBJ2-1; weak D call: TRBD2 (5 bases). Trimming removed 7 bases from V and 4 bases from J, with 20 bases in between. Germline V lookup: CDR1 SQVTM, CDR2 ANQGSEA. The CDR3 length is 15 residues. The CDR3 bases are TGCAGCGGATCTTCTTTGAGGAGGAGATACAATGAGCAGTTCTTC. Its translation is CSGSSLRRRYNEQFF.

This clonotype appeared a few times. This chain connects TRBV20-1 to TRBJ1-1; D remains ambiguous. This CDR3 is 14 amino acids long. Germline V gene sequence: CDR1 DFQATT, CDR2 SNEGSKA (reference sequence). V was pared by 2 bases and J by 0 bases, with 10 bases between. The CDR3 coding sequence is TGCAGTGCTAGATGGCAGTCCATGAACACTGAAGCTTTCTTT. Translating gives CSARWQSMNTEAFF.

This chain links TRBV5-1 with TRBJ2-7, with no clear D. This CDR3 has 17 residues. Germline V gene sequence: CDR1 SGHRS, CDR2 YFSETQ. V lost 0 bases to trimming and J lost 1 base, with 17 bases between them. The CDR3 reads CASSLEGSGWKSYEQYF. As DNA, the CDR3 is TGCGCCAGCAGCTTGGAAGGTTCGGGTTGGAAATCCTACGAGCAGTACTTC. The whole variable domain, filled in from reference TRBV5-1 and TRBJ2-7, reads KAGVTQTPRYLIKTRGQQVTLSCSPISGHRSVSWYQQTPGQGLQFLFEYFSETQRNKGNFPGRFSGRQFSNSRSEMNVSTLELGDSALYLCASSLEGSGWKSYEQYFGPGTRLTVT.

The chain carries TRBV7-9 and TRBJ2-7, with a tentative D call TRBD2 (7 bases). Trimming took off 0 bases at V and 5 bases at J, with 11 bases between the two ends. Germline-derived CDR1 and CDR2 are SEHNR and FQNEAQ (reference sequence). This CDR3 is 14 amino acids long. CDR3 amino acids: CASSLARGGDEQYF. CDR3 DNA sequence: TGTGCCAGCAGCTTAGCGAGAGGGGGGGACGAGCAGTACTTC.

The chain recombines TRBV20-1 with TRBJ2-3, with 8 bases that match TRBD1. There are 16 residues in the CDR3. J gave up 2 bases and V 3 bases, and 10 bases lay outside the gene matches. Germline values: CDR1 DFQATT, CDR2 SNEGSKA (reference sequence). CDR3 in DNA: TGCAGTGCTAGGAATCAGGGGGCCCGTTTCACAGATACGCAGTATTTT. This gives the protein CSARNQGARFTDTQYF.

This chain uses TRBV7-2 with TRBJ1-1, with no clear D. The CDR3 spans 15 residues. Trimming took off 5 bases at V and 1 base at J, with 14 bases between the two ends. Germline V gene data show CDR1 as SGHTA and CDR2 as FQGNSA. CDR3 in DNA: TGTGCCAGCAGCCCCTTCCGAACAACGAACACTGAAGCTTTCTTT. This codes for CASSPFRTTNTEAFF.

In its sample, this clonotype was seen once. The rearrangement uses TRBV15 and TRBJ1-5, with D perhaps TRBD1 (6 bases). V was cut by 5 bases and J by 0 bases, with 11 bases left in between. The CDR3 sequence is 15 residues long. Germline loops: CDR1 LNHNV, CDR2 YYDKDF (reference sequence). CDR3 protein: CATSGGQNSNQPQHF. CDR3 bases: TGTGCCACCAGCGGGGGACAAAATAGCAATCAGCCCCAGCATTTT.

In this sample, this clonotype turned up a few times. This sequence may be a read error, since a much larger clone differs from it by one base. This chain connects TRBV5-1 to TRBJ2-7; no clear D. V shed 0 bases and J shed 0 bases, with 10 bases lying between them. Germline CDR1 and CDR2: SGHRS and YFSETQ. The CDR3 has 15 residues. The CDR3 region is CASSLGGQSSYEQYF. CDR3 sequence (DNA): TGCGCCAGCAGCTTGGGGGGTCAGAGCTCCTACGAGCAGTACTTC.